This T cell receptor (beta chain) was sequenced for a study of T cell responses to AZD1222 COVID-19 vaccine. Whole-study context: Investigators merged groups given second doses at roughly 4 or roughly 12 weeks.

V lost 7 bases to trimming and J lost 0 bases, with 19 bases between them. The CDR3 is 16 residues long. CDR1 and CDR2 from the germline V gene are MRHNA and SNTAGT. Some clones are missing from TCRdb's copy, which holds only in-frame ones; the method was immunoSEQ multiplex PCR. The profile shows approximately 120,000 clones, roughly 88% of them singletons. The clonotype was recovered from an adult in good health. The starting material was peripheral blood, obtained on day 0 of AZD1222 vaccination. The V and J genes are TRBV6-4 and TRBJ2-7; a possible D gene is TRBD1 (5 bases). The CDR3 region has the DNA TGTGCCAGCATTCCGGTGGGGCGGAAGTTCTCCTACGAGCAGTACTTC. Amino acid sequence: CASIPVGRKFSYEQYF.